A single sample gave rise to the 20 T cell receptor beta chains below, sequenced in a study of CD8 T cells in Susac syndrome. Random-hexamer reverse transcription was applied to 0.5 to 1 ug RNA. TCRdb re-derived calls from the immunoSEQ multiplex PCR reads in MiXCR, one entry per CDR3 protein. The sample carries around 150,000 distinct CDR3 sequences, 94% recorded once. The specimen was CD8+ T cells from PBMCs. The receptors shown here come from a human donor in good health.

CDR3 bases: TGTGCCAGCAGTTTACAGGGACAGGCTTACGAGCAGTACTTC. It translates to CASSLQGQAYEQYF. The chain links TRBV28 to TRBJ2-7; 8 nucleotides match TRBD1. Germline CDR1 reads MDHEN; CDR2 reads SYDVKM. V trimming: 2 bases; J trimming: 4 bases; junction bases outside the gene matches: 4. The CDR3 extends over 14 amino acids.

This sequence joins TRBV7-9 and TRBJ1-1, with D maybe TRBD1 (6 bases). V lost 6 bases and J 0 bases, leaving 11 bases between the germline ends. This CDR3 is built from 14 residues. The germline V gene has CDR1 SEHNR and CDR2 FQNEAQ (reference sequence). DNA for the CDR3: TGTGCCAGCAGTTCAGGGGTGATGAACACTGAAGCTTTCTTT. Translating gives CASSSGVMNTEAFF.

The CDR3 nucleotides are TGTGCCAGCAGTTTTTCAGGGGGCTTGGATGGCTACACCTTC. Translation: CASSFSGGLDGYTF. This sequence joins TRBV27 and TRBJ1-2; 8 bases are shared with TRBD1. The V segment lost 3 bases and the J segment 6 bases; nucleotides outside the gene matches: 6. Germline assignment: CDR1 MNHEY and CDR2 SMNVEV (reference sequence). This CDR3 is built from 14 residues.

The rearrangement links TRBV13 to TRBJ2-1; perhaps TRBD2 as D (5 bases). The CDR3 contains 12 residues. Germline assignment: CDR1 PRHDT and CDR2 FYEKMQ (reference sequence). Trimming took 6 bases from V and 5 from J, leaving 8 bases between them. This chain's CDR3 is CASSERNNEQFF. In DNA, the CDR3 is TGTGCCAGCAGTGAGCGGAACAATGAGCAGTTCTTC.

The rearrangement uses TRBV7-9 and TRBJ1-2; D possibly corresponds to TRBD1 (6 bases). Germline loops: CDR1 SEHNR, CDR2 FQNEAQ (reference sequence). Between the trimmed V and J ends, which lost 6 bases and 8 bases, there was a span of 16 bases. The CDR3 loop spans 13 amino acids. CDR3: CASRPPGGEGYTF. CDR3 DNA: TGTGCCAGCAGGCCCCCTGGGGGCGAGGGCTACACCTTC.

The chain recombines TRBV2 with TRBJ2-2; TRBD2 matches 9 bases. There are 17 residues in the CDR3. Unmatched junction bases numbered 14, after V lost 7 bases and J lost 5 bases. Germline assignment: CDR1 SNHLY and CDR2 FYNNEI. Here the CDR3 DNA reads TGTGCCAGCAATGGTGGGCGGGAGGGCCTCTGGACCGGGGAGCTGTTTTTT. Protein: CASNGGREGLWTGELFF.

V is TRBV7-8 and J is TRBJ2-7, with TRBD2 as a possible D gene (6 bases). Trimming stripped 5 bases from V and 2 bases from J, with 16 bases between. The CDR3 runs to 15 residues. The germline gives CDR1 SGHVS, CDR2 FQNEAQ. The CDR3 reads CASSPEGGTAYEQYF. CDR3 sequence (DNA): TGTGCCAGCAGCCCCGAGGGCGGGACGGCCTACGAGCAGTACTTC.

V is TRBV28 and J is TRBJ2-2; a weak D match, TRBD2 (5 bases). V was cut by 1 base and J by 1 base, with 10 bases left in between. Germline values: CDR1 MDHEN, CDR2 SYDVKM. The CDR3 extends over 16 amino acids. CDR3 loop: CASSLYGRGNTGELFF. CDR3 sequence (DNA): TGTGCCAGCAGTTTATATGGCCGGGGGAACACCGGGGAGCTGTTTTTT.

This clonotype was found once. The chain carries TRBV20-1 and TRBJ2-7; no clear D. The CDR3 has 15 residues. Per germline, CDR1 DFQATT and CDR2 SNEGSKA (reference sequence). The germline V and J ends were trimmed by 0 bases and 2 bases, with 14 bases remaining between them. This CDR3 reads CSARDLRFGTYEQYF. For the CDR3, the DNA is TGCAGTGCTAGAGATCTCCGGTTTGGGACCTACGAGCAGTACTTC.

The genes are TRBV3-1 and TRBJ2-1, with 9 bases lining up with TRBD1. CDR3 size: 15 residues. Germline-derived CDR1 and CDR2 are LGHDT and YNNKEL (reference sequence). The junction had 6 bases not matched to a gene; V was cut back by 3 bases and J by 6 bases. The CDR3 sequence: CASSQGGQGRNEQFF. The CDR3 DNA reads as TGTGCCAGCAGCCAGGGGGGACAGGGCCGCAATGAGCAGTTCTTC.

The chain links TRBV27 to TRBJ2-5; the D gene is possibly TRBD2 (6 bases). Germline loops: CDR1 MNHEY, CDR2 SMNVEV (reference sequence). CDR3 length equals 15 residues. Trimming cost V 3 bases and J 4 bases, with 15 bases left between them. The CDR3: CASSFGTLGGETQYF. CDR3 DNA sequence: TGTGCCAGCAGTTTTGGGACCTTGGGGGGAGAGACCCAGTACTTC.

The genes are TRBV15 and TRBJ2-7, with D tentatively TRBD1 (5 bases). Germline V gene lookup returns CDR1 LNHNV and CDR2 YYDKDF (reference sequence). CDR3 length equals 13 residues. The V end lost 1 base, the J end lost 7 bases, and 11 bases lay between the germline ends. The CDR3 bases are TGTGCCACCAGCAGAGTGACAGTGGAAGAGCAGTACTTC. Its protein product is CATSRVTVEEQYF.

The CDR3 DNA follows: TGTGCCAGCAGTCCCCAACCGAGACTAGCGGGGGACGAGCAGTACTTC. It is translated as CASSPQPRLAGDEQYF. V and J are TRBV12-3 or TRBV12-4 and TRBJ2-7; 12 nucleotides line up with TRBD2. V was pared by 5 bases and J by 5 bases, with 10 bases of the junction left unmatched. The CDR3 length is 16 residues.

The V gene is TRBV27, the J gene TRBJ1-1; 7 bases fit TRBD1. This CDR3 has 14 residues. Losses at the gene ends were 7 bases for V and 5 bases for J; bases not matched to a gene: 10. The germline V gene encodes CDR1 MNHEY and CDR2 SMNVEV (reference sequence). CDR3 DNA sequence: TGTGCCAGCAAATTCAGGGGGTTGGGTACTGAAGCTTTCTTT. This sequence encodes CASKFRGLGTEAFF.

The chain combines TRBV14 with TRBJ1-1; D uncertain. CDR1 SGHDN and CDR2 FVKESK come from the germline V gene. Trimming left V 3 bases short and J 1 base short, with 6 bases between. This CDR3 is 13 amino acids long. CDR3 loop: CASSHSQNTEAFF. CDR3 nucleotides: TGTGCCAGCAGCCACAGCCAGAACACTGAAGCTTTCTTT.

V is TRBV5-1 and J is TRBJ2-4; D gene unclear. Looked up from germline, CDR1 is SGHRS and CDR2 is YFSETQ. CDR3 size: 17 residues. Trimming shortened V by 3 bases and J by 8 bases, and 24 bases separated the two germline ends. The CDR3 reads CASSYSPVTHRRDIQYF. CDR3 DNA: TGCGCCAGCAGCTATTCGCCCGTCACGCACCGCCGGGACATTCAGTACTTC.

This chain connects TRBV6-5 to TRBJ2-7, with a possible D match to TRBD1 (7 bases). The V end lost 5 bases, the J end lost 7 bases, and 18 bases lay between the germline ends. The CDR3 is 14 amino acids. Germline assignment: CDR1 MNHEY and CDR2 SVGAGI. CDR3 residues: CASSLEQGGWEQYF. The CDR3, as DNA: TGTGCCAGCAGTCTGGAGCAGGGGGGATGGGAGCAGTACTTC.

This sequence joins TRBV27 and TRBJ2-7; no clear D. This CDR3 is built from 15 residues. V dropped 5 bases and J dropped 0 bases, with 14 bases sitting between them. CDR1 MNHEY and CDR2 SMNVEV come from the germline V gene (reference sequence). This chain's CDR3 is CASSRSGTPSYEQYF. CDR3 in DNA: TGTGCCAGCAGTAGGAGTGGTACGCCCTCCTACGAGCAGTACTTC.

The chain combines TRBV7-9 with TRBJ1-1; D might be TRBD1 (5 bases). The CDR3 spans 13 residues. V was pared by 10 bases and J by 2 bases, with 14 bases between. From germline, CDR1 is SEHNR and CDR2 FQNEAQ (reference sequence). The CDR3 DNA is TGTGCCATTACGGGGGTTGTAAACACTGAAGCTTTCTTT. This translates into CAITGVVNTEAFF.

This chain connects TRBV19 to TRBJ1-5; D call uncertain. This CDR3 is 12 amino acids long. Germline V CDR1 and CDR2: LNHDA, SQIVND (reference sequence). Between the trimmed V and J ends, which lost 6 bases and 4 bases, there was a span of 7 bases. The DNA for the CDR3 is TGTGCCAGTAGGATTGGGAATCAGCCCCAGCATTTT. This gives the protein CASRIGNQPQHF. Full variable domain (rest looked up from reference TRBV19 and TRBJ1-5): DGGITQSPKYLFRKEGQNVTLSCEQNLNHDAMYWYRQDPGQGLRLIYYSQIVNDFQKGDIAEGYSVSREKKESFPLTVTSAQKNPTAFYLCASRIGNQPQHFGDGTRLSIL.